A selection of T cell receptor beta chains follows, all from one sample in a study of cytomegalovirus exposure and HLA in healthy donors. Sequencing was performed with immunoSEQ multiplex PCR; in TCRdb, only in-frame clones are kept and a portion is missing. The sample lists about 150,000 clones, 60% to 80% occurring once. The sample consisted of PBMCs. These receptors were collected from a woman under 40 in good health and CMV-seronegative. The CDR3 runs from the conserved cysteine through the conserved F or W. D genes are given only for firm matches. Some rows mark clone size as missing; the rest say once, few, many or name a class of expanded clone.

V: TRBV6-4; J: TRBJ2-2; size: NA; D: TRBD1; CDR3: CASSLTGSGELFF; DNA: TGTGCCAGCAGCCTGACAGGGTCCGGGGAGCTGTTTTTT
V: TRBV7-2; J: TRBJ1-5; size: NA; D: NA; CDR3: CASSLDHSSNQPQHF; DNA: TGTGCCAGCAGCTTAGATCACAGTAGCAATCAGCCCCAGCATTTT
V: TRBV6-5; J: TRBJ1-1; size: NA; D: NA; CDR3: CASSYKTGDTEAFF; DNA: TGTGCCAGCAGTTACAAAACCGGGGACACTGAAGCTTTCTTT
V: TRBV9; J: TRBJ2-5; size: NA; D: TRBD2; CDR3: CASSVGAGEGETQYF; DNA: TGTGCCAGCAGCGTAGGGGCGGGGGAGGGAGAGACCCAGTACTTC
V: TRBV2; J: TRBJ2-5; size: NA; D: TRBD2; CDR3: CAARTSGNQETQYF; DNA: TGTGCCGCCCGGACTAGCGGAAACCAAGAGACCCAGTACTTC
V: TRBV19; J: TRBJ2-1; size: NA; D: NA; CDR3: CASSYSPNEQFF; DNA: TGTGCCAGTAGTTACAGTCCAAATGAGCAGTTCTTC
V: TRBV30; J: TRBJ2-2; size: NA; D: TRBD2; CDR3: CAWRPTSGGTGELFF; DNA: TGTGCCTGGAGACCGACTAGCGGGGGAACCGGGGAGCTGTTTTTT
V: TRBV6-5; J: TRBJ1-2; size: NA; D: NA; CDR3: CASSYSTSAGHGYTF; DNA: TGTGCCAGCAGTTACTCGACCTCGGCAGGGCATGGCTACACCTTC
V: TRBV6-6; J: TRBJ1-1; size: NA; D: NA; CDR3: CASSYQGFVTEAFF; DNA: TGTGCCAGCAGTTATCAGGGGTTCGTCACTGAAGCTTTCTTT
V: TRBV7-9; J: TRBJ1-1; size: few; D: TRBD1; CDR3: CASSFTGQGYMDTEAFF; DNA: TGTGCCAGCAGCTTCACGGGACAGGGGTATATGGACACTGAAGCTTTCTTT
V: TRBV6-1; J: TRBJ1-3; size: NA; D: TRBD1; CDR3: CASSPDRARNTIYF; DNA: TGTGCCAGCAGTCCCGACAGGGCCAGAAACACCATATATTTT
V: TRBV5-1; J: TRBJ1-6; size: NA; D: NA; CDR3: CASSLGESYNSPLHF; DNA: TGCGCCAGCAGCTTGGGGGAGTCCTATAATTCACCCCTCCACTTT
V: TRBV2; J: TRBJ2-7; size: NA; D: TRBD2; CDR3: CASSTSGGYTYEQYF; DNA: TGTGCCAGCAGTACTAGCGGGGGGTACACCTACGAGCAGTACTTC
V: TRBV14; J: TRBJ1-1; size: NA; D: NA; CDR3: CASSGQMNTEAFF; DNA: TGTGCCAGCAGCGGACAGATGAACACTGAAGCTTTCTTT
V: TRBV4-1; J: TRBJ1-2; size: once; D: NA; CDR3: CASSQHDAGGYGYTF; DNA: TGCGCCAGCAGCCAACATGATGCGGGGGGCTATGGCTACACCTTC
V: TRBV2; J: TRBJ2-1; size: NA; D: TRBD1; CDR3: CASKDRGKNSYNEQFF; DNA: TGTGCCAGCAAGGACAGGGGGAAGAATTCCTACAATGAGCAGTTCTTC
V: TRBV7-9; J: TRBJ2-1; size: NA; D: TRBD1; CDR3: CASDRVGYNEQFF; DNA: TGTGCCAGCGACAGGGTGGGCTACAATGAGCAGTTCTTC
V: TRBV19; J: TRBJ1-1; size: NA; D: NA; CDR3: CASSHSGGKNTEAFF; DNA: TGTGCCAGTAGTCACAGCGGTGGTAAAAACACTGAAGCTTTCTTT
V: TRBV28; J: TRBJ2-7; size: NA; D: NA; CDR3: CASVGEDRNYEQYF; DNA: TGTGCCAGCGTCGGAGAGGACAGAAACTACGAGCAGTACTTC
V: TRBV19; J: TRBJ1-1; size: NA; D: NA; CDR3: CASSIPGGWRNTEAFF; DNA: TGTGCCAGTAGTATTCCCGGGGGGTGGAGGAACACTGAAGCTTTCTTT